The rows below give T cell receptor beta chains drawn from one sample of a study of T cell responses to AZD1222 COVID-19 vaccine. The assay was immunoSEQ multiplex PCR, and TCRdb's table has in-frame clones only and misses some. The data hold 150,000 to 200,000 clones, with 90% to 95% observed a single time. The specimen comprised peripheral blood, sampled on day 0 of AZD1222 vaccination. The receptor source for this set is an adult in good health. The CDR3 runs from the conserved cysteine through the conserved F or W. The D gene is left open where the match is weak. Clone size is shown for a subset of rows, as once, few, many or a class of expanded clone.

cdr3_nt: TGTGCCACCAGCAGACCAAGGACAGGTTCGGGTTCACCCCTCCACTTT
cdr3_aa: CATSRPRTGSGSPLHF
v_call: TRBV15
d_call: TRBD1
clone_size: .
j_call: TRBJ1-6

cdr3_nt: TGTGCCAGCAGCGTAGGCGGCAGCCAAGAGACCCAGTACTTC
cdr3_aa: CASSVGGSQETQYF
v_call: TRBV9
d_call: .
clone_size: .
j_call: TRBJ2-5

cdr3_nt: TGTGCCAGCAGCCGCGGGAAGCCGGGTCAGCCCCAGCATTTT
cdr3_aa: CASSRGKPGQPQHF
v_call: TRBV9
d_call: .
clone_size: .
j_call: TRBJ1-5

cdr3_nt: TGTGCCAGCAAGGGCGGGGGTATTGAGCAGTACTTC
cdr3_aa: CASKGGGIEQYF
v_call: TRBV3-1/TRBV3-2
d_call: TRBD2
clone_size: .
j_call: TRBJ2-7

cdr3_nt: TGTGCCAGCAGCTCGTCGGGATCGGCTGGGGCCAACGTCCTGACTTTC
cdr3_aa: CASSSSGSAGANVLTF
v_call: TRBV7-6
d_call: .
clone_size: once
j_call: TRBJ2-6

cdr3_nt: TGTGCCTGGAGTGGTTCGTACGAGCAGTACTTC
cdr3_aa: CAWSGSYEQYF
v_call: TRBV30
d_call: .
clone_size: .
j_call: TRBJ2-7

cdr3_nt: TGTGCCAGCAGCGGCCAGATGAGGGGGTTTAACTATGGCTACACCTTC
cdr3_aa: CASSGQMRGFNYGYTF
v_call: TRBV7-9
d_call: .
clone_size: .
j_call: TRBJ1-2

cdr3_nt: TGTGCCAGTGCTTTCCAAGAGACCCAGTACTTC
cdr3_aa: CASAFQETQYF
v_call: TRBV28
d_call: .
clone_size: .
j_call: TRBJ2-5

cdr3_nt: TGTGCCAGCCGACAGGGGTTTGGCACTGAAGCTTTCTTT
cdr3_aa: CASRQGFGTEAFF
v_call: TRBV6-4
d_call: TRBD1
clone_size: .
j_call: TRBJ1-1

cdr3_nt: TGTGCCAGCAGCTTACCGGGACAACTGAACACTGAAGCTTTCTTT
cdr3_aa: CASSLPGQLNTEAFF
v_call: TRBV7-8
d_call: .
clone_size: .
j_call: TRBJ1-1

cdr3_nt: TGTGCCAGCTCACCAGCAGCGCCGACGGGGAAAAGCACAGATACGCAGTATTTT
cdr3_aa: CASSPAAPTGKSTDTQYF
v_call: TRBV18
d_call: .
clone_size: .
j_call: TRBJ2-3

cdr3_nt: TGTGCCAGCCGATCGACTAGCGGATACGAGCAGTACTTC
cdr3_aa: CASRSTSGYEQYF
v_call: TRBV27
d_call: TRBD2
clone_size: .
j_call: TRBJ2-7

cdr3_nt: TGTGCCAGCAGTTTACTAGCGGGATACGAGCAGTACTTC
cdr3_aa: CASSLLAGYEQYF
v_call: TRBV6-2/TRBV6-3
d_call: TRBD2
clone_size: .
j_call: TRBJ2-7

cdr3_nt: TGTGCCAGCAGCAATGCCCAACTAGCGGCTTCCTACAATGAGCAGTTCTTC
cdr3_aa: CASSNAQLAASYNEQFF
v_call: TRBV7-3
d_call: TRBD2
clone_size: once
j_call: TRBJ2-1

cdr3_nt: TGTGCCAGCAGCTTCGGAGCGGGGAACACAGATACGCAGTATTTT
cdr3_aa: CASSFGAGNTDTQYF
v_call: TRBV7-2
d_call: TRBD2
clone_size: .
j_call: TRBJ2-3

cdr3_nt: TGTGCCAGCAGCTTGTTTAGCGGGAGAATTAACACCGGGGAGCTGTTTTTT
cdr3_aa: CASSLFSGRINTGELFF
v_call: TRBV5-4
d_call: TRBD2
clone_size: .
j_call: TRBJ2-2

cdr3_nt: TGTGCCAGCAGCCCGGGGGGGGCTGAGTACGAGCAGTACTTC
cdr3_aa: CASSPGGAEYEQYF
v_call: TRBV27
d_call: TRBD2
clone_size: .
j_call: TRBJ2-7

cdr3_nt: TGCGCCAGCAGCTTGGCCGAGATAGCGGGAGGCGGCGAGCAGTACTTC
cdr3_aa: CASSLAEIAGGGEQYF
v_call: TRBV5-1
d_call: TRBD2
clone_size: .
j_call: TRBJ2-7

cdr3_nt: TGTGCCAGCAGTGAAACAGGGTTTGAAGCTTTCTTT
cdr3_aa: CASSETGFEAFF
v_call: TRBV2
d_call: .
clone_size: .
j_call: TRBJ1-1

cdr3_nt: TGCGCCAGCAGTGTAGGACAGCCCGAAATTGACCAGTACTTC
cdr3_aa: CASSVGQPEIDQYF
v_call: TRBV5-1
d_call: .
clone_size: .
j_call: TRBJ2-5

cdr3_nt: TGTGCCAGTACTGCCGATTATGGGGCCGCGAACACCGGGGAGCTGTTTTTT
cdr3_aa: CASTADYGAANTGELFF
v_call: TRBV19
d_call: .
clone_size: .
j_call: TRBJ2-2

cdr3_nt: TGTGCCAGCAGCTTAGCGGGGGCGGGGGGCTACGAGCAGTACTTC
cdr3_aa: CASSLAGAGGYEQYF
v_call: TRBV11-2
d_call: TRBD2
clone_size: .
j_call: TRBJ2-7